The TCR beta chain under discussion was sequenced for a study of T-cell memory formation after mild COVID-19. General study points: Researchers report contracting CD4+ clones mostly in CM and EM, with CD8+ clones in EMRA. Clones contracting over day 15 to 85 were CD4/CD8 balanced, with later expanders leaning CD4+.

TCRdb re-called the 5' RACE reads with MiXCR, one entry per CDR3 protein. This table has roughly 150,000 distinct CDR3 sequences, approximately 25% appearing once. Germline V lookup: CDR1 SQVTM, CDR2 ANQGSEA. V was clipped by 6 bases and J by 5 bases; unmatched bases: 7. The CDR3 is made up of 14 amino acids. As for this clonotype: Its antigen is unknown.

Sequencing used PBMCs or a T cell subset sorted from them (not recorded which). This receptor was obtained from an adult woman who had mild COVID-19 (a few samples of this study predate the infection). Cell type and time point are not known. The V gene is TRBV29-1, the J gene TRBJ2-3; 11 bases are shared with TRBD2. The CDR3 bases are TGCAGCGTCATAGCGGGGGGGAATGGAGATACGCAGTATTTT. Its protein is CSVIAGGNGDTQYF.